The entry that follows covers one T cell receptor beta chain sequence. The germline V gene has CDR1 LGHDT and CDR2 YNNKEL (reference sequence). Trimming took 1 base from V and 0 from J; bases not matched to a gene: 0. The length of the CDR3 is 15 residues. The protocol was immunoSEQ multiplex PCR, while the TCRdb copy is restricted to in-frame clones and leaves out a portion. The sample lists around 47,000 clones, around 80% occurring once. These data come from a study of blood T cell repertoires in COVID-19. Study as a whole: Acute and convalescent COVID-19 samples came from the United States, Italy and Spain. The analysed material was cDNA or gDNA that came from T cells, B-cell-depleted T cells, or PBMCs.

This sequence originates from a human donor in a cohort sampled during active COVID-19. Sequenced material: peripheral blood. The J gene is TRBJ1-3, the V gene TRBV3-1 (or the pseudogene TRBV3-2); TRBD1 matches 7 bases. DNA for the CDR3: TGTGCCAGCAGCCAAGGACAGGGCTCTGGAAACACCATATATTTT. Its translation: CASSQGQGSGNTIYF.